These 3 T cell receptor beta chains share one sample of origin, sequenced in a study of blood T cell repertoires in COVID-19. Some clones are missing from TCRdb's copy, which holds only in-frame ones; the method was immunoSEQ multiplex PCR. The table includes over 250,000 clones, roughly 90% detected once. The sample comprised peripheral blood. Source of these receptors: a man aged 55 to 70 who had recovered from COVID-19.

This clone appeared a single time. This CDR3 reads CASSAGTSGGEETQYF. CDR3 DNA: TGTGCCAGCAGCGCCGGGACTAGCGGGGGGGAGGAGACCCAGTACTTC. This chain connects TRBV9 to TRBJ2-5; TRBD2 matches 16 bases. CDR3 size: 16 residues. V lost 3 bases to trimming and J lost 5 bases; unmatched junction nucleotides: 4. Germline assignment: CDR1 SGDLS and CDR2 YYNGEE.

This clone was counted only a few times. In the same sample, other DNA sequences code for this CDR3. This rearrangement joins TRBV14 to TRBJ2-7, with TRBD1 identical over 9 bases. V was pared by 5 bases and J by 0 bases, with 5 bases of the junction left unmatched. Germline-derived CDR1 and CDR2 are SGHDN and FVKESK. CDR3 length equals 15 residues. The CDR3 region is CASSIPGQGSYEQYF. The CDR3 DNA reads as TGTGCCAGCAGCATACCGGGACAGGGCTCCTACGAGCAGTACTTC.

This chain connects TRBV6-5 to TRBJ2-7; 7 bases line up with TRBD1. The CDR3 consists of 16 residues. Germline CDR1 MNHEY, CDR2 SVGAGI. After removal of 2 bases from V and 1 base from J, the junction contained 8 bases not matched to a gene. CDR3 sequence: CASSYGAQGSSYEQYF. CDR3 coding DNA: TGTGCCAGCAGTTACGGCGCACAGGGGTCTTCCTACGAGCAGTACTTC.